This T cell receptor beta chain was documented in a study of blood T cells in healthy people across ages. Comments on this clonotype: The antigen remains undetermined.

PCR was performed a second time for about 7 to 12 cycles using a sample-barcoded 5' primer and a J-beta primer mix. Each cDNA molecule was tagged by a template-switch adaptor with 12 random nucleotides. TCRdb reprocessed the 5' RACE reads via MiXCR and lists one record per CDR3 protein. The repertoire holds about 1.6 million distinct CDR3 sequences, with about 31% as singletons. Whole-study findings and limits: Estimates based on one million T cells were treated as lower bounds. The study lacked donor CMV status, which possibly confounded expanded clonotype changes.

CDR1 SGHRS and CDR2 YFSETQ come from the germline V gene. The CDR3 runs 13 residues. V was trimmed by 7 bases and J by 1 base, leaving 11 bases between them. V is TRBV5-1 and J is TRBJ2-5, with a tentative D call TRBD2 (5 bases). The source of this sequence is a woman aged 25 to 39 in good health. What was sequenced was blood. CDR3 sequence (DNA): TGCGCCAGCGGACTGAGCTTCCAAGAGACCCAGTACTTC. Translating gives CASGLSFQETQYF.